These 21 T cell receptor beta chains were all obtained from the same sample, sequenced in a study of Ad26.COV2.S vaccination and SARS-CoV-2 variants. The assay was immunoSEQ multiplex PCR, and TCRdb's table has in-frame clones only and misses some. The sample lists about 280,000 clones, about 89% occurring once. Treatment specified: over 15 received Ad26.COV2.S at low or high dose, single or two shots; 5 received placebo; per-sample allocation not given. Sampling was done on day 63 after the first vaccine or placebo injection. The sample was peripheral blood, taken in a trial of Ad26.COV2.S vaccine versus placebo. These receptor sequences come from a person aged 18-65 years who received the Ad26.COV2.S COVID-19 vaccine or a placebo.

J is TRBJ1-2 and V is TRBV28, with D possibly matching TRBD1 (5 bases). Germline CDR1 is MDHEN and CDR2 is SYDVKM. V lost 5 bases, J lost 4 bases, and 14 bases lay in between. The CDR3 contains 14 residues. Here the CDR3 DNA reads TGTGCCAGCAGTGCGCACGCGGGGACCTATGGCTACACCTTC. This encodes CASSAHAGTYGYTF.

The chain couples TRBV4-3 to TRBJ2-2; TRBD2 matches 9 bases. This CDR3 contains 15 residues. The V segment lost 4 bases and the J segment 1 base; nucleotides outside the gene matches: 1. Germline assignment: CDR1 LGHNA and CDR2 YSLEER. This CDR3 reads CASSLSGGNTGELFF. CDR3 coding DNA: TGCGCCAGCAGCCTTAGCGGGGGGAACACCGGGGAGCTGTTTTTT.

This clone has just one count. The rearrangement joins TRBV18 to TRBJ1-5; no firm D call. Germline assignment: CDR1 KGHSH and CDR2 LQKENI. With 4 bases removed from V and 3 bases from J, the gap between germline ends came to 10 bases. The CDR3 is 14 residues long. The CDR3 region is CASSRREDNQPQHF. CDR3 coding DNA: TGTGCCAGCTCACGCCGGGAGGACAATCAGCCCCAGCATTTT.

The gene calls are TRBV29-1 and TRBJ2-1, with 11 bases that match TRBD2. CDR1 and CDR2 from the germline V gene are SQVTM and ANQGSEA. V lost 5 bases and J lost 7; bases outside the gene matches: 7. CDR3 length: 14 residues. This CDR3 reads CSVWGLAVVNEQFF. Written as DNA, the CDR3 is TGCAGCGTTTGGGGACTAGCGGTCGTAAATGAGCAGTTCTTC.

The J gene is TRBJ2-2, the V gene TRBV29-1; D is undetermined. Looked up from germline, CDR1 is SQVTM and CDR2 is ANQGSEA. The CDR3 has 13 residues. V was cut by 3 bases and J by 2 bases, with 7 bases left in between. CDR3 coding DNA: TGCAGCGTTGACTCCGACAACACCGGGGAGCTGTTTTTT. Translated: CSVDSDNTGELFF.

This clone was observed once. The CDR3 coding sequence is TGTGCCAGCAGCCCGTTAGGAAACACCATATATTTT. Its protein product is CASSPLGNTIYF. The V call is TRBV7-9, the J call TRBJ1-3; D ambiguous. Germline loops: CDR1 SEHNR, CDR2 FQNEAQ (reference sequence). This CDR3 has 12 residues. Trimming left V 5 bases short and J 4 bases short, with 6 bases between. Complete variable domain (other parts from reference TRBV7-9 and TRBJ1-3): DTGVSQNPRHKITKRGQNVTFRCDPISEHNRLYWYRQTLGQGPEFLTYFQNEAQLEKSRLLSDRFSAERPKGSFSTLEIQRTEQGDSAMYLCASSPLGNTIYFGEGSWLTVV.

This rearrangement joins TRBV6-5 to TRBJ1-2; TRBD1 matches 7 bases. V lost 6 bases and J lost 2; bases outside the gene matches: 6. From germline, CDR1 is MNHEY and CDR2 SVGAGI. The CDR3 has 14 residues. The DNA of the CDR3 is TGTGCCAGCAGGGGGGACAGAGGAAACTATGGCTACACCTTC. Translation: CASRGDRGNYGYTF.

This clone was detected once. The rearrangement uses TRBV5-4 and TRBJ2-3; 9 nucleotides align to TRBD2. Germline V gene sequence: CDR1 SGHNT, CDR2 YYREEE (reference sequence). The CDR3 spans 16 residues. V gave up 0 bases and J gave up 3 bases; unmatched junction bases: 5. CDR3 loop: CASSLVIAGVTDTQYF. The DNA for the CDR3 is TGTGCCAGCAGCTTGGTGATAGCGGGAGTTACAGATACGCAGTATTTT. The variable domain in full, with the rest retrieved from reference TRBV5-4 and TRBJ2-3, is ETGVTQSPTHLIKTRGQQVTLRCSSQSGHNTVSWYQQALGQGPQFIFQYYREEENGRGNFPPRFSGLQFPNYSSELNVNALELDDSALYLCASSLVIAGVTDTQYFGPGTRLTVL.

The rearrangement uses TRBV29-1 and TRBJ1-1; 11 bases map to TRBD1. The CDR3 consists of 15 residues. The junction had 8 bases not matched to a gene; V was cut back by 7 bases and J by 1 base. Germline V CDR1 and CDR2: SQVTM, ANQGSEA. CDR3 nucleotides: TGCAGCGCGGTAGGGACAGGGGGAGCGAACACTGAAGCTTTCTTT. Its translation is CSAVGTGGANTEAFF.

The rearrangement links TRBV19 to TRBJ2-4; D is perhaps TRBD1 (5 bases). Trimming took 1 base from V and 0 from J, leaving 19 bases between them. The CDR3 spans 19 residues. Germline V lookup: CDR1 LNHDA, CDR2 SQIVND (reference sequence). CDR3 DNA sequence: TGTGCCAGTAGTATAGGGCGGACGCACAGGCAACTAGCCAAAAACATTCAGTACTTC. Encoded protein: CASSIGRTHRQLAKNIQYF. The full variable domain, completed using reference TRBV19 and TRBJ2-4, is DGGITQSPKYLFRKEGQNVTLSCEQNLNHDAMYWYRQDPGQGLRLIYYSQIVNDFQKGDIAEGYSVSREKKESFPLTVTSAQKNPTAFYLCASSIGRTHRQLAKNIQYFGAGTRLSVL.

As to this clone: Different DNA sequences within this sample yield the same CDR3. The CDR3 DNA sequence: TGTGCCAGCAGCCCCGGACAGGGGGCTTACGAGCAGTACTTC. It specifies CASSPGQGAYEQYF. This sequence joins TRBV6-5 and TRBJ2-7; 11 nucleotides match TRBD1. The CDR3 spans 14 residues. Trimming cost V 6 bases and J 4 bases; bases outside gene matches: 5. Germline assignment: CDR1 MNHEY and CDR2 SVGAGI.

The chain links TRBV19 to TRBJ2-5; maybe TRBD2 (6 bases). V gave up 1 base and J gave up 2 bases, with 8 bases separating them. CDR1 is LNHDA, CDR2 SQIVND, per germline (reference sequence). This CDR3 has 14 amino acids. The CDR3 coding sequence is TGTGCCAGTAGTATAGGGGGACTGCAAGAGACCCAGTACTTC. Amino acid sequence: CASSIGGLQETQYF.

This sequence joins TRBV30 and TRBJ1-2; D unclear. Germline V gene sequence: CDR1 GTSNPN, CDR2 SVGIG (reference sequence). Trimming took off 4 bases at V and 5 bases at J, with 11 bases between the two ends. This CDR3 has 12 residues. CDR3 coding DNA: TGTGCCTGGACTCCAGACACTTATGGCTACACCTTC. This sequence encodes CAWTPDTYGYTF.

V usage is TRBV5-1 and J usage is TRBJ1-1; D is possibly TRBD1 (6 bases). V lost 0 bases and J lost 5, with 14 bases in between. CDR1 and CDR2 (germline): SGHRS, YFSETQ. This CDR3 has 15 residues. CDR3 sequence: CASSLAGGQLTEAFF. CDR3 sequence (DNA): TGCGCCAGCAGCTTGGCAGGCGGACAGTTGACTGAAGCTTTCTTT.

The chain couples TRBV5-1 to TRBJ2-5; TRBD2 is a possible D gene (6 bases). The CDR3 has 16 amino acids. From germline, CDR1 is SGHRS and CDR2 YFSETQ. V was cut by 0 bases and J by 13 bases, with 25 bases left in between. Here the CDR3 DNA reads TGCGCCAGCAGCTTGGCCATTTTGGCGGGACCAAGAGACGGGTACTTC. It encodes CASSLAILAGPRDGYF.

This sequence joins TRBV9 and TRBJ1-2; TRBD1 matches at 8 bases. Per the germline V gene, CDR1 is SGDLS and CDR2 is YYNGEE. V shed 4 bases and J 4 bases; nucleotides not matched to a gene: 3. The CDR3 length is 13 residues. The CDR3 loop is CASSPGQGYGYTF. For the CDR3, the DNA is TGTGCCAGCAGCCCCGGACAGGGCTATGGCTACACCTTC.

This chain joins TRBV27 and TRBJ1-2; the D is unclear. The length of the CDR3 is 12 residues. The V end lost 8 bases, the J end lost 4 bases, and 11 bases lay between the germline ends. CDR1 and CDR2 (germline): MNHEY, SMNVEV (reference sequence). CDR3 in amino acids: CASSRGGYGYTF. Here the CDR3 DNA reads TGTGCCAGCTCACGGGGTGGCTATGGCTACACCTTC.

This CDR3 reads CASSLPQQGTEFEKLFF. In nucleotides, the CDR3 is TGCGCCAGCAGCCTCCCACAGCAGGGCACCGAATTTGAAAAACTGTTTTTT. The J gene is TRBJ1-4, the V gene TRBV4-1; D may be TRBD1 (5 bases). Germline loops: CDR1 MGHRA, CDR2 YSYEKL. Between the trimmed V and J ends, which lost 4 bases and 7 bases, there was a span of 22 bases. This CDR3 spans 17 amino acids.

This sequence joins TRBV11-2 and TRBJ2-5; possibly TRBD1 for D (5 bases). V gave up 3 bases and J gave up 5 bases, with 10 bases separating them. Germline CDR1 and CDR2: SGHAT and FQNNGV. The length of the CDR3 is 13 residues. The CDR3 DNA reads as TGTGCCAGCAGCTTTCAGGGTTCGGAGACCCAGTACTTC. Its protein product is CASSFQGSETQYF.

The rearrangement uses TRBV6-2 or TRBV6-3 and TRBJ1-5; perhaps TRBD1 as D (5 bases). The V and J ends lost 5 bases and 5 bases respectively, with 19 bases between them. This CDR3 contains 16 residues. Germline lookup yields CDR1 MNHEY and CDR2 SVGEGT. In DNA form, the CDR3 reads TGTGCCAGCAGTCACAGGTTGGTGGGGGAATATCAGCCCCAGCATTTT. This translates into CASSHRLVGEYQPQHF.

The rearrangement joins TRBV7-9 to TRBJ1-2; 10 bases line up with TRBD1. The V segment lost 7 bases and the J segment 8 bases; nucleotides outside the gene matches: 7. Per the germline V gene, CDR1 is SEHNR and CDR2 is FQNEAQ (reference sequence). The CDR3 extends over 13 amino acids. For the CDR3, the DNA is TGTGCCAGCACCTTCGACAGGGGGCAGGGCTACACCTTC. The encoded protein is CASTFDRGQGYTF.